One sample yielded the 21 T cell receptor beta chains listed below, sequenced in a study of blood T cells in healthy people across ages. A sample-barcoded 5' primer and a J-beta primer mix were used in a second PCR of roughly 7 to 11 cycles. TCRdb processed the 5' RACE reads anew with MiXCR; each CDR3 protein has one entry. The data hold 1,500,000 or so distinct CDR3 sequences, with almost 60% observed a single time. Sequencing was done on a sample of blood. Receptors originate from a man aged 18 to 29 in good health.

The rearrangement uses TRBV3-1 and TRBJ2-1; D not certain. CDR3 length: 12 amino acids. V lost 8 bases, J lost 7 bases, and 12 bases lay in between. CDR1 is LGHDT, CDR2 YNNKEL, per germline (reference sequence). CDR3 nucleotide sequence: TGTGCCAGCGCAAAATACCAGAATGAGCAGTTCTTC. Amino acids: CASAKYQNEQFF.

The chain is built from TRBV7-9 and TRBJ1-1; the D is unclear. Germline CDR1 and CDR2: SEHNR and FQNEAQ (reference sequence). V lost 3 bases and J lost 5, with 16 bases in between. The CDR3 runs 15 residues. The CDR3 here is CASSLVPGHETEAFF. The CDR3 DNA reads as TGTGCCAGCAGCTTGGTCCCCGGGCACGAAACTGAAGCTTTCTTT.

The chain has TRBV6-1 and TRBJ2-4; 7 bases match TRBD1. The junction had 9 bases not matched to a gene; V was cut back by 2 bases and J by 2 bases. The germline V gene encodes CDR1 MNHNS and CDR2 SASEGT. CDR3 length: 17 amino acids. This CDR3 is CASSESWDSGPKNIQYF. The CDR3, as DNA: TGTGCCAGCAGTGAAAGTTGGGACAGCGGCCCCAAAAACATTCAGTACTTC.

In its sample, this clonotype was seen a few times. The chain joins TRBV27 to TRBJ2-7; 9 bases map to TRBD1. Germline V gene sequence: CDR1 MNHEY, CDR2 SMNVEV (reference sequence). The V and J ends lost 8 bases and 4 bases, in that order; junction bases with no gene match: 3. This CDR3 has 12 amino acids. The CDR3 loop is CASGDRVYEQYF. The DNA for the CDR3 is TGTGCCAGCGGGGACAGGGTTTACGAGCAGTACTTC.

This chain joins TRBV29-1 and TRBJ2-7; D may be TRBD2 (5 bases). There are 13 residues in the CDR3. Germline CDR1 SQVTM, CDR2 ANQGSEA. Trimming removed 3 bases at V and 4 bases at J, with 13 bases between. The CDR3 DNA is TGCAGCGTTGAGCGAAACGGAGGTTACGAGCAGTACTTC. This translates into CSVERNGGYEQYF.

This clonotype was picked up a small number of times. This chain links TRBV21-1 with TRBJ2-5. TRBV21-1 is labeled a pseudogene. CDR3 length: 9 amino acids. As DNA, the CDR3 is TGTGCCAGCAGGGGTGAGCAGTACTTC. It encodes CASRGEQYF.

A few counts support this clonotype. The chain is built from TRBV27 and TRBJ1-2; 7 bases are shared with TRBD1. The CDR3 has 17 residues. Germline V gene lookup returns CDR1 MNHEY and CDR2 SMNVEV (reference sequence). V lost 5 bases and J lost 5; bases outside the gene matches: 17. CDR3 protein: CASSLTPLGQTEYGYTF. In DNA form, the CDR3 reads TGTGCCAGCAGTCTAACTCCGCTGGGACAGACAGAATATGGCTACACCTTC.

V is TRBV4-3 and J is TRBJ1-2; D uncertain. CDR3 length: 14 amino acids. V was clipped by 1 base and J by 5 bases, with 11 bases between them. Germline-derived CDR1 and CDR2 are LGHNA and YSLEER. The CDR3 is CASSQGAGSYGYTF. CDR3 nucleotides: TGCGCCAGCAGCCAAGGTGCAGGTTCATATGGCTACACCTTC.

The rearrangement uses TRBV29-1 and TRBJ1-6; D gene uncertain. CDR1 SQVTM and CDR2 ANQGSEA come from the germline V gene. V shed 0 bases and J shed 4 bases, with 25 bases lying between them. This CDR3 is 20 amino acids long. The CDR3 nucleotides read TGCAGCGTTGAAGATACCCGGAGTAACGTCTCGCGCTTATATAATTCACCCCTCCACTTT. This translates into CSVEDTRSNVSRLYNSPLHF.

The chain recombines TRBV6-6 with TRBJ2-7; 7 bases agree with TRBD2. Trimming removed 5 bases from V and 3 bases from J; junction bases left unmatched: 13. Germline loops: CDR1 MNHNY, CDR2 SVGAGI (reference sequence). This CDR3 contains 16 residues. This CDR3 is CASSVGPRRENYEQYF. DNA of the CDR3: TGTGCCAGCAGTGTTGGGCCCCGGCGGGAGAACTACGAGCAGTACTTC.

This chain links TRBV20-1 with TRBJ2-1; weak D call: TRBD2 (6 bases). The V and J ends lost 0 bases and 7 bases respectively, with 16 bases between them. CDR3 length equals 15 residues. CDR1 and CDR2 from the germline V gene are DFQATT and SNEGSKA (reference sequence). CDR3 sequence reads: CSARDEEGKVNEQFF. CDR3 DNA sequence: TGCAGTGCTAGAGACGAGGAGGGGAAGGTGAATGAGCAGTTCTTC.

In its sample, this clonotype was seen once. The chain carries TRBV25-1 and TRBJ1-2, with 10 bases matching TRBD1. CDR3 size: 17 residues. Germline V gives CDR1 MGHDK, CDR2 SYGVNS. After removal of 1 base from V and 4 bases from J, the junction contained 9 bases not matched to a gene. CDR3 loop: CASSEWVTGGAGYGYTF. The CDR3 DNA sequence: TGTGCCAGCAGTGAATGGGTGACAGGGGGCGCAGGCTATGGCTACACCTTC.

This clonotype was detected a few times. The rearrangement links TRBV29-1 to TRBJ2-7; D is possibly TRBD1 (6 bases). V was clipped by 6 bases and J by 2 bases, with 11 bases between them. CDR3 size: 12 residues. The germline CDR1 and CDR2 sequences are SQVTM and ANQGSEA. CDR3 nucleotide sequence: TGCAGCGTCGGGACACTAACCTACGAGCAGTACTTC. It encodes CSVGTLTYEQYF.

This clonotype occurred a few times. This sequence joins TRBV6-2 or TRBV6-3 and TRBJ2-1; TRBD2 matches at 10 bases. The germline gives CDR1 MNHEY, CDR2 SVGEGT. V lost 7 bases and J lost 7; bases outside the gene matches: 4. CDR3 length: 13 amino acids. In DNA form, the CDR3 reads TGTGCCAGCACCAAACTAGCGGGGAATGAGCAGTTCTTC. It specifies CASTKLAGNEQFF.

This clonotype occurred a few times. The V gene is TRBV6-2 or TRBV6-3, the J gene TRBJ2-5, with TRBD1 as a possible D gene (5 bases). V dropped 6 bases and J dropped 3 bases, with 14 bases sitting between them. CDR1 is MNHEY, CDR2 SVGEGT, per germline. This CDR3 is 14 amino acids long. The CDR3 sequence: CASRGLLHKETQYF. The CDR3 DNA follows: TGTGCCAGCAGGGGGCTACTCCACAAAGAGACCCAGTACTTC.

The gene calls are TRBV7-9 and TRBJ2-7; D gene uncertain. The germline gives CDR1 SEHNR, CDR2 FQNEAQ (reference sequence). The CDR3 extends over 14 amino acids. The V end lost 5 bases, the J end lost 2 bases, and 13 bases lay between the germline ends. The CDR3 is CASSTPITTYEQYF. The CDR3 DNA is TGTGCCAGCAGCACCCCCATAACCACCTACGAGCAGTACTTC.

The chain uses TRBV27 and TRBJ1-2, with 7 bases lining up with TRBD1. Germline-derived CDR1 and CDR2 are MNHEY and SMNVEV (reference sequence). CDR3 length: 15 residues. J was trimmed by 8 bases and V by 5 bases; bases with no gene match: 14. CDR3 region: CASSPGDRPRRGYTF. The CDR3 nucleotides read TGTGCCAGCAGTCCCGGGGACAGACCCAGGAGGGGCTACACCTTC.

This chain links TRBV20-1 with TRBJ2-7; D is possibly TRBD1 or TRBD2 (5 bases each). V lost 3 bases and J 1 base, leaving 13 bases between the germline ends. The CDR3 runs 14 residues. Germline CDR1 is DFQATT and CDR2 is SNEGSKA (reference sequence). The CDR3 DNA sequence: TGCAGTGCTAGCCTAGGGACCCCATCCTACGAGCAGTACTTC. It encodes CSASLGTPSYEQYF.

This chain uses TRBV10-3 with TRBJ2-1; D gene ambiguous. From germline, CDR1 is ENHRY and CDR2 SYGVKD. The CDR3 covers 13 residues. The V end was cut by 6 bases, the J end by 4 bases, with 10 bases between. The CDR3 is CAIRPDHYNEQFF. CDR3 coding DNA: TGTGCCATCAGACCGGACCATTACAATGAGCAGTTCTTC.

The gene calls are TRBV5-1 and TRBJ2-5, with a tentative D call TRBD1 (6 bases). The tail of the sequence fits TRBJ2-7 better, so the J call may be wrong. This CDR3 has 12 residues. Germline V gives CDR1 SGHRS, CDR2 YFSETQ. The CDR3 DNA sequence: TGCGCCAGCATTCAACAGGGCAACGAGCAGTACTTC. It encodes CASIQQGNEQYF.

This clonotype occurred a few times. V gene TRBV20-1 combines with J gene TRBJ2-7, with TRBD1 matching over 7 bases. The junction had 9 bases not matched to a gene; V was cut back by 5 bases and J by 2 bases. In germline, CDR1 is DFQATT, CDR2 SNEGSKA (reference sequence). The CDR3 covers 14 residues. The CDR3 is CSALPLTGTYEQYF. As DNA, the CDR3 is TGCAGTGCTCTCCCCTTGACAGGGACCTACGAGCAGTACTTC.